This record concerns one TCR beta chain sequence. This entry is derived from a study of T cell changes during pregnancy in multiple sclerosis. Using immunoSEQ multiplex PCR, the repertoire was profiled, and TCRdb retains in-frame clones only, with some absent. The sample carries tens of thousands of clones, about 96% recorded once. V trimming: 5 bases; J trimming: 2 bases; junction bases outside the gene matches: 8. The germline CDR1 and CDR2 sequences are LNHDA and SQIVND (reference sequence). The CDR3 is 17 residues long. The rearrangement joins TRBV19 to TRBJ2-2, with 10 bases fitting TRBD1. This clonotype originated in a female donor with multiple sclerosis, enrolled in a pregnancy study. The sample in question was peripheral blood, obtained in the second trimester of pregnancy. The CDR3 spells CASSLTDRGANTGELFF. The CDR3 region has the DNA TGTGCCAGTAGTTTGACGGACAGGGGGGCTAACACCGGGGAGCTGTTTTTT.